This T cell receptor (beta chain) was captured in a study of OX40 agonist ivuxolimab in advanced cancers. This CDR3 is built from 14 residues. V was pared by 4 bases and J by 3 bases, with 2 bases of the junction left unmatched. Germline V gene lookup returns CDR1 KGHSH and CDR2 LQKENI. The assay was immunoSEQ multiplex PCR, and TCRdb's table has in-frame clones only and misses some. The sample consists of 70,000 to 90,000 clones, over 85% of them appearing once. The rearrangement joins TRBV18 to TRBJ1-4; 7 positions agree with TRBD1. The TCR was taken from an adult with an advanced solid tumor such as melanoma, head and neck, liver or kidney cancer. The sequencing used CD4+ or CD8+ T cells sorted from blood, collected in a trial of the OX40 agonist ivuxolimab. CDR3 sequence: CASSQGAANEKLFF. The CDR3 DNA follows: TGTGCCAGCTCACAGGGGGCGGCTAATGAAAAACTGTTTTTT.